Shown below are 21 T cell receptor beta chains from a single sample sequenced in a study of T cells in localized non-small cell lung cancer. Sequenced by immunoSEQ multiplex PCR; TCRdb stores in-frame clones only, minus some. The sample gives some 25,000 clones, more than 65% of which show up once; approximately 9.7% is in the top ten. Sequenced material: peripheral blood, taken before any cancer treatment. Source of these receptors: a man aged 35-69 years with stage III squamous cell lung carcinoma.

The rearrangement links TRBV18 to TRBJ1-2, with a weak D call TRBD1 (6 bases). V dropped 6 bases and J dropped 4 bases, with 15 bases sitting between them. The CDR3 contains 14 residues. Germline V gene data show CDR1 as KGHSH and CDR2 as LQKENI. The CDR3 here is CASSQGSGAYGYTF. The CDR3, as DNA: TGTGCCAGCTCCCAGGGGAGTGGGGCCTATGGCTACACCTTC.

The V and J genes are TRBV5-8 and TRBJ2-7; D remains unclear. The germline CDR1 and CDR2 sequences are SGHTS and YDEGEE. V was trimmed by 2 bases and J by 4 bases, leaving 7 bases between them. This CDR3 region has 12 residues. The CDR3 nucleotides are TGTGCCAGCAGCTTCCCACGATACGAGCAGTACTTC. The encoded protein is CASSFPRYEQYF.

This clone turned up a few times. The gene calls are TRBV7-2 and TRBJ2-2; D ambiguous. Trimming left V 3 bases short and J 6 bases short, with 17 bases between. The CDR3 covers 16 residues. CDR1 and CDR2 from the germline V gene are SGHTA and FQGNSA. CDR3 residues: CASSFSQDNRAGELFF. DNA for the CDR3: TGTGCCAGCAGCTTTAGCCAAGATAATAGGGCCGGGGAGCTGTTTTTT.

This rearrangement joins TRBV11-2 to TRBJ2-5, with D perhaps matching TRBD1 or TRBD2 (5 bases each). The germline V and J ends were trimmed by 5 bases and 2 bases, with 18 bases remaining between them. This CDR3 spans 16 amino acids. CDR1 is SGHAT and CDR2 is FQNNGV in the germline V gene. The CDR3 DNA reads TGTGCCAGCAGCATAAGTGCCGGGGCGGGTCAAGAGACCCAGTACTTC. Encoded protein: CASSISAGAGQETQYF.

This clone has more than one count but fewer than ten. The V and J genes are TRBV11-3 and TRBJ2-2; D uncertain. CDR1 and CDR2 (germline): SGHNT, YENEEA. CDR3 length equals 13 residues. V shed 2 bases and J shed 4 bases, with 5 bases lying between them. CDR3 nucleotide sequence: TGTGCCAGCAGCTTAAAGGTCACCGGGGAGCTGTTTTTT. It encodes CASSLKVTGELFF.

This clone was found a few times. At one end, the junction sequence differs from germline, possibly due to a read error. V gene TRBV27 combines with J gene TRBJ1-5, with TRBD1 identical over 8 bases. This CDR3 region has 15 residues. Germline CDR1 reads MNHEY; CDR2 reads SMNVEV (reference sequence). DNA for the CDR3: TGTGCCAGCAGTTTACTCCCAGGGGGCAACCAGCCCCAGCATTTT. It encodes CASSLLPGGNQPQHF.

In this sample, this clone turned up a few times. The chain recombines TRBV7-6 with TRBJ2-1, with a possible D match to TRBD1 (6 bases). The germline CDR1 and CDR2 sequences are SGHVS and FNYEAQ. The CDR3 length is 12 residues. Trimming took 9 bases from V and 7 from J, leaving 13 bases between them. The CDR3 DNA follows: TGTGCCAGTACAGGGTCCGGGAATGAGCAGTTCTTC. This encodes CASTGSGNEQFF.

This clone occurred once. This chain uses TRBV5-4 with TRBJ1-2; 8 bases line up with TRBD1. CDR3 length: 14 residues. From germline, CDR1 is SGHNT and CDR2 YYREEE (reference sequence). V shed 1 base and J 4 bases; nucleotides not matched to a gene: 3. CDR3 nucleotide sequence: TGTGCCAGCAGCTTGCAGGGGGCGATCTATGGCTACACCTTC. Protein sequence: CASSLQGAIYGYTF. Full variable domain (missing parts from reference TRBV5-4 and TRBJ1-2): ETGVTQSPTHLIKTRGQQVTLRCSSQSGHNTVSWYQQALGQGPQFIFQYYREEENGRGNFPPRFSGLQFPNYSSELNVNALELDDSALYLCASSLQGAIYGYTFGSGTRLTVV.

The V and J genes are TRBV6-5 and TRBJ2-3; D is possibly TRBD2 (7 bases). Germline CDR1 reads MNHEY; CDR2 reads SVGAGI. V gave up 2 bases and J gave up 7 bases, with 13 bases separating them. This CDR3 is 14 amino acids long. The CDR3 here is CASSYGGAGNTQYF. The CDR3 coding sequence is TGTGCCAGCAGTTACGGGGGGGCCGGGAATACGCAGTATTTT.

The J gene is TRBJ2-5, the V gene TRBV6-5; a possible D gene is TRBD1 (6 bases). Deletions cut 2 bases from V and 2 bases from J, with 15 bases between. There are 16 residues in the CDR3. The germline V gene has CDR1 MNHEY and CDR2 SVGAGI. CDR3 nucleotide sequence: TGTGCCAGCAGTTACGCCATCAGCGGACAGCAAGAGACCCAGTACTTC. As protein: CASSYAISGQQETQYF.

The V and J genes are TRBV21-1 and TRBJ2-7; TRBD1 is the table's D call and was not checked against the DNA. TRBV21-1 is noted as a pseudogene. The CDR3 length is 16 residues. CDR3 sequence: CASSRQGGQGVHEQYF. Written as DNA, the CDR3 is TGTGCCAGCAGCAGGCAGGGGGGACAGGGTGTCCACGAGCAGTACTTC.

V is TRBV13 and J is TRBJ2-2, with 9 bases aligning to TRBD2. CDR1 is PRHDT, CDR2 FYEKMQ, per germline (reference sequence). Trimming removed 3 bases from V and 8 bases from J; junction bases left unmatched: 7. The CDR3 loop spans 15 amino acids. DNA for the CDR3: TGTGCCAGCAGCTTCGGCGGGAGGGCAACGGGGGAGCTGTTTTTT. Amino acid sequence: CASSFGGRATGELFF.

The chain joins TRBV30 to TRBJ1-1; maybe TRBD1 (6 bases). Germline V gene sequence: CDR1 GTSNPN, CDR2 SVGIG (reference sequence). The CDR3 has 14 residues. Trimming cost V 5 bases and J 5 bases, with 18 bases left between them. The CDR3 DNA is TGTGCCTGGGTATTCCAACAGGGTAAAACTGAAGCTTTCTTT. It encodes CAWVFQQGKTEAFF. Together with reference TRBV30 and TRBJ1-1, the CDR3 gives the full variable domain: SQTIHQWPATLVQPVGSPLSLECTVEGTSNPNLYWYRQAAGRGLQLLFYSVGIGQISSEVPQNLSASRPQDRQFILSSKKLLLSDSGFYLCAWVFQQGKTEAFFGQGTRLTVV.

The V gene is TRBV27, the J gene TRBJ1-2; D is unclear. The V and J ends lost 0 bases and 8 bases respectively, with 10 bases between them. This CDR3 contains 13 residues. Germline assignment: CDR1 MNHEY and CDR2 SMNVEV (reference sequence). The CDR3, as DNA: TGTGCCAGCAGTTTATCTCCTTCTTGGGGCTACACCTTC. Its translation is CASSLSPSWGYTF.

V gene TRBV11-2 combines with J gene TRBJ1-1; tentative D call: TRBD1 (6 bases). This CDR3 has 14 residues. Germline assignment: CDR1 SGHAT and CDR2 FQNNGV. V dropped 5 bases and J dropped 10 bases, with 20 bases sitting between them. The DNA for the CDR3 is TGTGCCAGCAGCCCCGGAGCCAGGGGCGCGGGAGCTTTCTTT. Encoded protein: CASSPGARGAGAFF. Together with reference TRBV11-2 and TRBJ1-1, the CDR3 gives the full variable domain: EAGVAQSPRYKIIEKRQSVAFWCNPISGHATLYWYQQILGQGPKLLIQFQNNGVVDDSQLPKDRFSAERLKGVDSTLKIQPAKLEDSAVYLCASSPGARGAGAFFGQGTRLTVV.

The rearrangement links TRBV11-2 to TRBJ2-3; tentatively, D is TRBD2 (6 bases). The CDR3 contains 15 residues. The germline V gene has CDR1 SGHAT and CDR2 FQNNGV. The ends were cut back, 7 bases at V and 4 bases at J, with 18 bases in the middle. The CDR3 DNA sequence: TGTGCCAGCACCTTTGGTGGGAGGCGGCCAGATACGCAGTATTTT. Protein: CASTFGGRRPDTQYF.

This clone appeared a few times. The chain employs TRBV7-9 and TRBJ2-7; the match to TRBD1 covers 10 bases. The CDR3 covers 16 residues. V shed 4 bases and J 2 bases; nucleotides not matched to a gene: 8. Per the germline V gene, CDR1 is SEHNR and CDR2 is FQNEAQ (reference sequence). The DNA for the CDR3 is TGTGCCAGCAGCTCGATACCGGGACAGGGGACCTACGAGCAGTACTTC. Its translation is CASSSIPGQGTYEQYF.

The chain links TRBV6-6 to TRBJ2-5, with no clear D. The CDR3 runs 11 residues. Germline V lookup: CDR1 MNHNY, CDR2 SVGAGI (reference sequence). Trimming shortened V by 6 bases and J by 5 bases, and 7 bases separated the two germline ends. CDR3 coding DNA: TGTGCCAGCAGGGCCGGGGAGACCCAGTACTTC. Protein: CASRAGETQYF.

The genes are TRBV6-1 and TRBJ1-1; no clear D. Germline CDR1 MNHNS, CDR2 SASEGT. The V end lost 1 base, the J end lost 1 base, and 7 bases lay between the germline ends. The CDR3 runs to 14 residues. CDR3 coding DNA: TGTGCCAGCAGTGAAGGTCGAAAGAACACTGAAGCTTTCTTT. Amino acids: CASSEGRKNTEAFF.

The chain is built from TRBV6-1 and TRBJ1-1, with 9 bases fitting TRBD1. The V segment lost 7 bases and the J segment 5 bases; nucleotides outside the gene matches: 8. Looked up from germline, CDR1 is MNHNS and CDR2 is SASEGT. The CDR3 is made up of 14 amino acids. CDR3: CASKNTGGHTEAFF. DNA of the CDR3: TGTGCCAGCAAAAATACAGGGGGCCATACTGAAGCTTTCTTT.

The chain recombines TRBV21-1 with TRBJ2-7; the table's D call TRBD1 went unverified against the DNA. TRBV21-1 is reported as a pseudogene. The CDR3 consists of 16 residues. CDR3 amino acids: CASSSARYRGSYEQYV. The CDR3 DNA reads TGTGCCAGCAGCTCGGCCCGATACAGGGGCTCCTACGAGCAGTACGTC.